Sequencing of this T cell receptor (beta chain) was carried out in a study of T-cell reconstitution after alpha-beta-depleted transplantation in children. Construction of the TCRbeta library involved unique molecular identifiers. TCRdb independently ran MiXCR on the PCR reads; one entry per CDR3 protein. Among roughly 500,000 distinct CDR3 sequences, under 12% were seen once, and the ten largest hold 2%. Trimming took off 4 bases at V and 7 bases at J, with 14 bases between the two ends. Germline assignment: CDR1 SGHNT and CDR2 YYREEE (reference sequence). The CDR3 contains 13 residues. As for this clonotype: As yet, its antigen is unknown.

Study-level points and caveats: Expanded graft clones numbering several hundred reportedly gave rise to alpha-beta T cells about two months after transplant. Among T cells one year after transplant, newly produced cells accounted for most counts and diversity. Surviving recipient cells, namely T cells and thymic progenitors, were the source of high day-60 TCRbeta diversity in some patients.

The sequences come from PBMCs, collected before TCRalphabeta/CD19-depleted stem cell transplant. The chain joins TRBV5-4 to TRBJ1-2; D ambiguous. This TCR was sampled from a child aged 2 to 15 with inherited bone marrow failure, due to receive a stem cell transplant. CDR3 DNA sequence: TGTGCCAGCAGCCGGGCCAACGAGGGTGGCTACACCTTC. This codes for CASSRANEGGYTF.